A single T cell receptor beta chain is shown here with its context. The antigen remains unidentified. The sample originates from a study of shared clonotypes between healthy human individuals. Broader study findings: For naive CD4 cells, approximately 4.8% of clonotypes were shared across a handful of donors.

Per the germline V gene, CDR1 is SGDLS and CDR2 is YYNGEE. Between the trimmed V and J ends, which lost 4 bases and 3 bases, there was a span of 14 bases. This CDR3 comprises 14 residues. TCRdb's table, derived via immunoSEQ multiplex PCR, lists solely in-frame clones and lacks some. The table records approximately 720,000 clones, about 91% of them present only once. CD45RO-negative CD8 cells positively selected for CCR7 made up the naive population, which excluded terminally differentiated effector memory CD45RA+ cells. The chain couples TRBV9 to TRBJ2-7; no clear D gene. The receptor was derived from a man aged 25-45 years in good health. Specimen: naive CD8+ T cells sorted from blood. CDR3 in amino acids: CASSYSTGGYEQYF. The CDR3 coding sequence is TGTGCCAGCAGCTACTCTACGGGTGGCTACGAGCAGTACTTC.